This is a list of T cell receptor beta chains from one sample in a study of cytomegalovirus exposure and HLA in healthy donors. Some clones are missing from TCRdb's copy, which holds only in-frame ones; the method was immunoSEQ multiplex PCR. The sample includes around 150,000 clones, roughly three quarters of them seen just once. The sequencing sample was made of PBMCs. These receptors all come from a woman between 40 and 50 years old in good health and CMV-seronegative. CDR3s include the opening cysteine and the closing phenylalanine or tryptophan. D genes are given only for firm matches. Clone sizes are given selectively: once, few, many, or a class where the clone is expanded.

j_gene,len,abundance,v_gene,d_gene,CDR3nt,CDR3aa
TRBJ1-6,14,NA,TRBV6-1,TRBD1,TGTGCCAGCAGTGAGGTGGGACAGGCATCACCCCTCCACTTT,CASSEVGQASPLHF
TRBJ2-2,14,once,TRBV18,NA,TGTGCCAGCTCACCAAGCGTGAACACCGGGGAGCTGTTTTTT,CASSPSVNTGELFF
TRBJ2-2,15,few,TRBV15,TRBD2,TGTGCCACCAGCAAGACTAGCGGCGACACCGGGGAGCTGTTTTTT,CATSKTSGDTGELFF
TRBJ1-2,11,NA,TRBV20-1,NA,TGCAGTGCTAGAGATAGGCGGCTCTACACCTTC,CSARDRRLYTF
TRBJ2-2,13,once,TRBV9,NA,TGTGCCAGCAGCCCGACGGGGACCGGGGAGCTGTTTTTT,CASSPTGTGELFF
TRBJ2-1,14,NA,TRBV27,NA,TGTGCCAGCAGTTTATTTCAGGGGTGGGATGAGCAGTTCTTC,CASSLFQGWDEQFF
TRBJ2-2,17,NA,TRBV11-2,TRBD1,TGTGCCAGCAGCTTAATAGTTTACAGGGGGCGGATCGGGGAGCTGTTTTTT,CASSLIVYRGRIGELFF
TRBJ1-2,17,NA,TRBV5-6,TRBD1,TGTGCCAGCAGCTTGGTCGGGACAGGGGGTGCTAACTATGGCTACACCTTC,CASSLVGTGGANYGYTF
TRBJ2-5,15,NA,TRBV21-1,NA,TGTGCCAGCCGCATATCGAGCGGGACACCAGAGACCCAGTACTTC,CASRISSGTPETQYF
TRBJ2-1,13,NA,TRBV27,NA,TGTGCCAGCAGTTTATCGGCCAGGAATGAGCAGTTCTTC,CASSLSARNEQFF
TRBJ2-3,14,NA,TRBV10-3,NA,TGTGCCATCAGTGATCGGTGGGAGCAAGATACGCAGTATTTT,CAISDRWEQDTQYF
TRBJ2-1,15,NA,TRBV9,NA,TGTGCCAGCAGCGTGTGGGGGGGCACTAGTAATGAGCAGTTCTTC,CASSVWGGTSNEQFF
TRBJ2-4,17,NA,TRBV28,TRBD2,TGTGCCAGCCTCCGGGGGGGATTGGCTCTAGCCAAAAACAGTCAGTACTTC,CASLRGGLALAKNSQYF
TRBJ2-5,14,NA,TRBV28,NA,TGTGCCAGCAGCTCGACCAGGGGTATGGAGACCCAGTACTTC,CASSSTRGMETQYF
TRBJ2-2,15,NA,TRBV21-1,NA,TGTGCCAGCAGCGTTCGACAGGGGCGGACCGGGGAGCTGTTTTTT,CASSVRQGRTGELFF
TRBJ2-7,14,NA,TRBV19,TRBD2,TGTGCCAGTAGTACGGGGGGGCTCTCCCACGAGCAGTACTTC,CASSTGGLSHEQYF
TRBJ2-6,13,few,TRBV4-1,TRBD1,TGCGCCAGCAGCCAAAGAGACAGGGATGTCCTGACTTTC,CASSQRDRDVLTF
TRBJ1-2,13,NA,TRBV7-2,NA,TGTGCCAGCGGTGCCCGACCGGCGGCTGGCTACACCTTC,CASGARPAAGYTF
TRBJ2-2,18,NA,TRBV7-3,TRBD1,TGTGCCAGCAGCTTAACCCCCGGGACAGGGGCGAACACCGGGGAGCTGTTTTTT,CASSLTPGTGANTGELFF
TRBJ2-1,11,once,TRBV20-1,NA,TGCAGTGCTAGTGTAAAAAATGAGCAGTTCTTC,CSASVKNEQFF
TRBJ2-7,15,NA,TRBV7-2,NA,TGTGCCAGCAGGACTCCGGGACAACGCTCCTACGAGCAGTACTTC,CASRTPGQRSYEQYF
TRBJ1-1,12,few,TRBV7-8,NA,TGTGCCAGCAGCCCCCGGGGAGGGCGCCCTTTCTTT,CASSPRGGRPFF
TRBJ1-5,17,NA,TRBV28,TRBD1,TGTGCCAGTGGTGTAAGAACCGGGACAGGAATATTTCAGCCCCAGCATTTT,CASGVRTGTGIFQPQHF
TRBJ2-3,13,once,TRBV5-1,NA,TGCGCCAGCCAAACCAGGGAGGCAGATACGCAGTATTTT,CASQTREADTQYF
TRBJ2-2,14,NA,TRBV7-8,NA,TGTGCCAGCAGCCTACTCAGGGGTACGGGGGAGCTGTTTTTT,CASSLLRGTGELFF
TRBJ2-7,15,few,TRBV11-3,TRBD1,TGTGCCAGCAGCCCGATCCGGGACAGGGGTAGCGAGCAGTACTTC,CASSPIRDRGSEQYF
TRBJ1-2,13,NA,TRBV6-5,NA,TGTGCCAGCAGTTACGGTCTGCTCGGGGGCTACACCTTC,CASSYGLLGGYTF
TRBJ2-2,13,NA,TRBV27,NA,TGTGCCAGCAGTTTAGTCGTTACCGGGGAGCTGTTTTTT,CASSLVVTGELFF
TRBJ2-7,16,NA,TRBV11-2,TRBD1,TGTGCCAGCAGGTCCTTGAGACAGGGCGTAGGTGGCGAGCAGTACTTC,CASRSLRQGVGGEQYF
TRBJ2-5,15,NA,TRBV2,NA,TGTGCCAGCAGTGCAGCAGGGGTTCCACAAGAGACCCAGTACTTC,CASSAAGVPQETQYF
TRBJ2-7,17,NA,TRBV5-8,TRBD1,TGTGCCAGCAGCCCCGAATTGACAGGGGGAGTCTCCTACGAGCAGTACTTC,CASSPELTGGVSYEQYF
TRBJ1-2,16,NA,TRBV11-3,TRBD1,TGTGCCAGCAGCTTACGCGGGACAGGGGGCGGCTATGGCTACACCTTC,CASSLRGTGGGYGYTF
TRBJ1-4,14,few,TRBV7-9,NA,TGTGCCAGCAGACCAATACGGAGTAATGAAAAACTGTTTTTT,CASRPIRSNEKLFF
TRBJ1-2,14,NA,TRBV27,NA,TGTGCCAGCAGTACTAGGGATTCTAACTATGGCTACACCTTC,CASSTRDSNYGYTF
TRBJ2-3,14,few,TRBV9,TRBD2,TGTGCCAGCAGCTTTCGACCCGGGGGGGATACGCAGTATTTT,CASSFRPGGDTQYF
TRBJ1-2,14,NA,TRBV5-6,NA,TGTGCCAGCAGCAAGGACAGAGTCTACTATGGCTACACCTTC,CASSKDRVYYGYTF
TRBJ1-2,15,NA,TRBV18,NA,TGTGCCAGCTCACTCCCCGGGGCGGGGAGGAATGGCTACACCTTC,CASSLPGAGRNGYTF
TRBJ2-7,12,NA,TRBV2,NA,TGTGCCAGCAGTCAAATGAGAAACGAGCAGTACTTC,CASSQMRNEQYF
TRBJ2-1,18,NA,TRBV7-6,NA,TGTGCCAGCAGCTTACTGACCGGTGAAAGGCGGTTTAGCGGTGAGCAGTTCTTC,CASSLLTGERRFSGEQFF